Below, one T cell receptor beta chain is given with its context. This clone has just one count. This clone's antigen is unknown. No per-base quality is available; no much larger clone lies one base away. This record comes from a study of chemoradiotherapy in HPV16-positive cancers (dated by TCRdb to about 2022). Turning to the overall study: Using functional T-cell assays on cells from a couple of HPV16-positive patients, the researchers defined candidate HPV-specific T-cell clones and common TCR motifs. TCR repertoires from over 75 patients with HPV-related cancers were then used to track the candidate HPV-specific TCRs and motifs. Whether T-cell immunity against the HPV oncoproteins E6 and E7 changes during chemoradiotherapy and whether survival is affected by this immunity were examined in the study. What the authors observed across the whole study: Expansion of candidate HPV-specific clones and E7-related TCR motifs was observed in the tumor microenvironment during treatment, whereas no such expansion was observed for non-HPV-specific T cells. Improved recurrence-free survival in HPV16-positive patients was associated with expansion of HPV-responsive T cells during chemoradiotherapy. Only a couple of HPV16-positive patients were used to derive the functional definition of HPV-specific T cells, and the survival association was reported for HPV16-positive patients.

Repertoires were sampled repeatedly over the course of chemoradiotherapy, so clonal expansion could be followed in the tumor microenvironment. Measured from the cysteine to the phenylalanine, the CDR3 is 14 residues long. The only DNA kept is the CDR3, 42 bases in frame from the first base. From V the trimming removes 6 bases and from J it removes 7 bases, while the gene matches leave 8 bases of the junction unaccounted for. CDR1 and CDR2 were assigned from the germline V gene as WSHSY and SAAADI. Receptor amplification or capture employed the immunoSEQ multiplex PCR assay. This immuneACCESS table, as held by TCRdb, lists in-frame sequences with V and J called but not all clones. Of the missing ones, under half trace to an unresolved V gene in checked studies; the others have no known cause. Across this sample there are some 5,900 clones, with approximately 80% seen only once. The top ten clonotypes cover 6.3% of the sample.

This receptor was obtained from a human donor with HPV-associated anogenital cancer. The starting material was tumor tissue, obtained from a patient who underwent chemoradiotherapy. The sequence is built from TRBV10-2 and TRBJ2-2, and 7 bases in between align with TRBD1. The CDR3 here reads CASRRDRDDGELFF. The bases read TGCGCCAGCAGAAGAGACAGGGACGACGGGGAGCTGTTTTTT.